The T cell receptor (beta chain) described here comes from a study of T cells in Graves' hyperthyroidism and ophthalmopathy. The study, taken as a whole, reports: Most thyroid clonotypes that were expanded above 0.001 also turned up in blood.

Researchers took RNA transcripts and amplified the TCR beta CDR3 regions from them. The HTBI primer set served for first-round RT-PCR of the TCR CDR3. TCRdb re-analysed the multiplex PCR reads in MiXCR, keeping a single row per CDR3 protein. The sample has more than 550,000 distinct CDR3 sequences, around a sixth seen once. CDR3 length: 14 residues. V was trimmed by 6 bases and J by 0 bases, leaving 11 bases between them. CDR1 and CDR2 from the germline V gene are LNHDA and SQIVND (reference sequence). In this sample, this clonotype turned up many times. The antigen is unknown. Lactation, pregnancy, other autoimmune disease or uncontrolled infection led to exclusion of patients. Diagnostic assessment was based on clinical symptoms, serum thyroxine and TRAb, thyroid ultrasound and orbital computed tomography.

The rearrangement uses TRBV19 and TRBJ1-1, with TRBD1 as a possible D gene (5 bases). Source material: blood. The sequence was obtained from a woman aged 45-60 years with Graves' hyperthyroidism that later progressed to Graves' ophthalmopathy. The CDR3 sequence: CASRWGIMNTEAFF. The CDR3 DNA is TGTGCCAGTAGATGGGGCATCATGAACACTGAAGCTTTCTTT.